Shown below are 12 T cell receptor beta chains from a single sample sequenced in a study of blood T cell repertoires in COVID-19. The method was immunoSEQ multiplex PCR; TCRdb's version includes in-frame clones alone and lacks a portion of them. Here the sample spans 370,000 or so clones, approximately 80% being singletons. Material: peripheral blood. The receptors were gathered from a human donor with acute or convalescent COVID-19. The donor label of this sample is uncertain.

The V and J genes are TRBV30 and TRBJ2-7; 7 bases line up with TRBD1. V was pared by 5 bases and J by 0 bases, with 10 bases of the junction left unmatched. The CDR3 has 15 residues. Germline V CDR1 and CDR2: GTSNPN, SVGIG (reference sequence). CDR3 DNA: TGTGCCTGGTCGCCGGGACAGTTTTCCTCCTACGAGCAGTACTTC. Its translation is CAWSPGQFSSYEQYF.

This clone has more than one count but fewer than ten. CDR3 sequence: CASSKADYSGYTF. CDR3 nucleotide sequence: TGTGCCAGCAGCAAAGCGGACTACTCTGGCTACACCTTC. This sequence joins TRBV21-1 and TRBJ1-2. TRBV21-1 is recorded as a pseudogene. The CDR3 spans 13 residues.

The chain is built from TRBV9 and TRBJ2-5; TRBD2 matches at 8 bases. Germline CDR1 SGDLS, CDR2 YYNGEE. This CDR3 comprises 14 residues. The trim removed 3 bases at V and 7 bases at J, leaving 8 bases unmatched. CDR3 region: CASSGDSGGGTQYF. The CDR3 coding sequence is TGTGCCAGCAGCGGAGACAGCGGGGGAGGGACCCAGTACTTC.

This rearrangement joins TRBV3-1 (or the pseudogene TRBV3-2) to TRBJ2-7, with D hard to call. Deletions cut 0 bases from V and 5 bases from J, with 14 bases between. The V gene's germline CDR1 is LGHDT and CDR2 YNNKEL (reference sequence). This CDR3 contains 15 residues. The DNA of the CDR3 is TGTGCCAGCAGCCAAGATCTGTCCTTCCCTAACGAGCAGTACTTC. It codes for CASSQDLSFPNEQYF.

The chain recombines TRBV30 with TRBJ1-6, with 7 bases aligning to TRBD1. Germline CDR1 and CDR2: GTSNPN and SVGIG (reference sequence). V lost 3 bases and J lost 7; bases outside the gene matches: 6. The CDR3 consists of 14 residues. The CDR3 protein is CAWRRGQSNSPLHF. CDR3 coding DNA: TGTGCCTGGAGGAGGGGACAGTCAAATTCACCCCTCCACTTT.

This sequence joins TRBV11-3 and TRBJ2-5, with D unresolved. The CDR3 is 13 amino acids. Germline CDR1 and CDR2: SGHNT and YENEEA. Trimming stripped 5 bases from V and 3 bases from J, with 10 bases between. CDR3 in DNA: TGTGCCAGCAGCCCAAGACGGGAAGAGACCCAGTACTTC. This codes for CASSPRREETQYF.

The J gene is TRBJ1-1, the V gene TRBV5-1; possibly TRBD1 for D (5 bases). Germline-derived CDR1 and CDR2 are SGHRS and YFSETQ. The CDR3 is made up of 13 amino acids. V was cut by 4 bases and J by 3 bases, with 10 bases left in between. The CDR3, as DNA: TGCGCCAGCAGCCTGGACATCTACACTGAAGCTTTCTTT. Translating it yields CASSLDIYTEAFF.

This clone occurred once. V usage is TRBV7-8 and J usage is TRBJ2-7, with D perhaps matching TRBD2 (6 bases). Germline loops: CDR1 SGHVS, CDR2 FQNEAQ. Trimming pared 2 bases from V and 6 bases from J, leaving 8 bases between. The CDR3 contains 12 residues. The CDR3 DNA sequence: TGTGCCAGCAGCTTATTCGGGGGCGAGCAGTACTTC. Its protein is CASSLFGGEQYF.

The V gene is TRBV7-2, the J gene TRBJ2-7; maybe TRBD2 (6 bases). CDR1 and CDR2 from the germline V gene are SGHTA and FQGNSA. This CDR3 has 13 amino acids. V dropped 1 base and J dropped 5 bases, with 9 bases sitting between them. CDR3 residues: CASSLVREDEQYF. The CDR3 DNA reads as TGTGCCAGCAGCTTAGTCAGGGAGGACGAGCAGTACTTC.

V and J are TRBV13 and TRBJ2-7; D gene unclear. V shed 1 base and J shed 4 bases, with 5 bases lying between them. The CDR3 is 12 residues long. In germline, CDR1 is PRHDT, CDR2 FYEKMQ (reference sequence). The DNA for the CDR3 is TGTGCCAGCAGCTTAGCGTCTTACGAGCAGTACTTC. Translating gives CASSLASYEQYF.

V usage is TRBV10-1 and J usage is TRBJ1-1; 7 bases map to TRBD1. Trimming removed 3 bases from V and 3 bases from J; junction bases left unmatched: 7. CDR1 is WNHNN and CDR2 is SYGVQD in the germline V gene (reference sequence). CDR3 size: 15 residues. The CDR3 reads CASSENRGGYTEAFF. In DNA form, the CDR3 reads TGCGCCAGCAGTGAAAACAGGGGTGGGTACACTGAAGCTTTCTTT.

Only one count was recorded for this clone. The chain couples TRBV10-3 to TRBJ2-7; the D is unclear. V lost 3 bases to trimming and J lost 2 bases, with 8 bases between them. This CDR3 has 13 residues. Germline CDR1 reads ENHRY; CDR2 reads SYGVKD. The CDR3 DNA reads TGTGCCATCAGTGATACAATCACCTACGAGCAGTACTTC. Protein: CAISDTITYEQYF.